This TCR beta chain is from a study of T cell clones after liver transplantation. V was shortened by 6 bases and J by 1 base, with 13 bases between the two germline ends. The V gene's germline CDR1 is MNHEY and CDR2 SVGAGI. The CDR3 length is 15 residues. Thawed unstimulated PBMCs were FACS-sorted by CD3, CD4 and CD8 into two populations. Produced via immunoSEQ multiplex PCR; TCRdb's table is partial and in-frame only. The table includes over 55,000 clones, about 70% detected once. Material: CD4+ T cells from blood, obtained at the roughly 15-month timepoint. The clonotype was recovered from a human patient who received a liver transplant. Some T cells here may be from the graft donor. The rearrangement joins TRBV6-5 to TRBJ1-5, with D tentatively TRBD1 (5 bases). The CDR3 bases are TGTGCCAGCAGCCTCAGGGTCCCCAGCAATCAGCCCCAGCATTTT. Protein: CASSLRVPSNQPQHF.